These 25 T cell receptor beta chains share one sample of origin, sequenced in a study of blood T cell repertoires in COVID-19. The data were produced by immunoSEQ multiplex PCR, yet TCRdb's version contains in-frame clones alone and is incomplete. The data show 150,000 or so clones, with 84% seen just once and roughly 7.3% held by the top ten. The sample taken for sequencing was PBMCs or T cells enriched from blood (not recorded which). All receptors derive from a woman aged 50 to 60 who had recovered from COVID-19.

CDR3 sequence (DNA): TGTGCCAGCACCAAACTTGAAGGGGTAGTCGGCTACACCTTC. Translating gives CASTKLEGVVGYTF. J is TRBJ1-2 and V is TRBV5-6; D possibly corresponds to TRBD1 (5 bases). V was trimmed by 6 bases and J by 8 bases, leaving 20 bases between them. Per the germline V gene, CDR1 is SGHDT and CDR2 is YYEEEE. This CDR3 has 14 amino acids.

The DNA of the CDR3 is TGTGCCAGCTCACCAGCGGGCACAGATACGCAGTATTTT. This codes for CASSPAGTDTQYF. The gene calls are TRBV18 and TRBJ2-3; D gene uncertain. The germline gives CDR1 KGHSH, CDR2 LQKENI. Trimming stripped 2 bases from V and 1 base from J, with 4 bases between. The CDR3 length is 13 residues. Supplemented by reference TRBV18 and TRBJ2-3, the full variable domain reads NAGVMQNPRHLVRRRGQEARLRCSPMKGHSHVYWYRQLPEEGLKFMVYLQKENIIDESGMPKERFSAEFPKEGPSILRIQQVVRGDSAAYFCASSPAGTDTQYFGPGTRLTVL.

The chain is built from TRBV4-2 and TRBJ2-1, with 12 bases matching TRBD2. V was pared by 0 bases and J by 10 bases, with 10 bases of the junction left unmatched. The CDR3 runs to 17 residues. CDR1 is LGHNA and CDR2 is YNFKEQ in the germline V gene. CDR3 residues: CASSQEGGTSGFSEQFF. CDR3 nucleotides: TGTGCCAGCAGCCAAGAGGGGGGGACTAGCGGGTTTAGCGAGCAGTTCTTC.

In DNA, the CDR3 is TGTGCCAGCAGCCAAGGTGGAGCGGGCACTGAAGCTTTCTTT. Translating gives CASSQGGAGTEAFF. This rearrangement joins TRBV3-1 (or the pseudogene TRBV3-2) to TRBJ1-1; no clear D gene. The germline V gene encodes CDR1 LGHDT and CDR2 YNNKEL (reference sequence). The CDR3 extends over 14 amino acids. Trimming stripped 1 base from V and 4 bases from J, with 10 bases between.

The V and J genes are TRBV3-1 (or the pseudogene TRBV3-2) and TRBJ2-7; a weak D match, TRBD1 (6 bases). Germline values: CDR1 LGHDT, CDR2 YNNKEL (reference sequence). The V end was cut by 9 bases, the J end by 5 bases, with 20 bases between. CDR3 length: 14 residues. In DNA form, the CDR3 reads TGTGCCAGTTCCCGATGGGGGCAAAGGGACGAGCAGTACTTC. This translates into CASSRWGQRDEQYF.

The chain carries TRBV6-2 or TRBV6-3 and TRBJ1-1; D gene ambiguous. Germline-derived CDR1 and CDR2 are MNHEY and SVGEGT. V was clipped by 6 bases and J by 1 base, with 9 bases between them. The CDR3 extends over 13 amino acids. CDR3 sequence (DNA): TGTGCCAGCAGGCCTCAGGAGAACACTGAAGCTTTCTTT. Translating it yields CASRPQENTEAFF.

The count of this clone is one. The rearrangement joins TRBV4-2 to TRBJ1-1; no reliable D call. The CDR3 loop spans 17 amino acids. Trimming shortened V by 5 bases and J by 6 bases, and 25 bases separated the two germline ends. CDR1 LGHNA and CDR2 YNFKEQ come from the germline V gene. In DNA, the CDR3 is TGTGCCAGCAGCATATCCCCGTTGGGTGAGGTTAAGTCTGAAGCTTTCTTT. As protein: CASSISPLGEVKSEAFF.

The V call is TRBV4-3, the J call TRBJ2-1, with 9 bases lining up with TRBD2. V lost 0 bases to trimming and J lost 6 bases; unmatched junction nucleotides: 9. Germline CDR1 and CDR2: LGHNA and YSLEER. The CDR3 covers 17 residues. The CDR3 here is CASSQDLTREGRNEQFF. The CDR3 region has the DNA TGCGCCAGCAGCCAAGATTTGACGCGGGAGGGCCGCAATGAGCAGTTCTTC.

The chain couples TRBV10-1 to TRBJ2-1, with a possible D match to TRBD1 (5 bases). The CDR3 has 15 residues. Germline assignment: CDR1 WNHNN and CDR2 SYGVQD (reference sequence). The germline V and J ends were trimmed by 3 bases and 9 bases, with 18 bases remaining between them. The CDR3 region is CASSERGLQGFEQFF. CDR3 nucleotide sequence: TGCGCCAGCAGTGAAAGGGGCCTTCAGGGTTTTGAGCAGTTCTTC.

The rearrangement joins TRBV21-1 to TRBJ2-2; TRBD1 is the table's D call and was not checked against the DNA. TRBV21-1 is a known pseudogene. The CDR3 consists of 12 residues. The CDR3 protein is CASQGYTGELFF. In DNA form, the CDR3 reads TGTGCCAGCCAGGGATACACCGGGGAGCTGTTTTTT.

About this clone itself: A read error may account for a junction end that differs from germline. The CDR3 spells CASSLVAGGYNEQFF. The CDR3 nucleotides read TGTGCTAGCAGCTTAGTCGCGGGGGGCTACAATGAGCAGTTCTTC. This chain connects TRBV7-7 to TRBJ2-1; 8 nucleotides match TRBD2. CDR3 length: 15 residues. From germline, CDR1 is SSHAT and CDR2 FNYEAQ (reference sequence).

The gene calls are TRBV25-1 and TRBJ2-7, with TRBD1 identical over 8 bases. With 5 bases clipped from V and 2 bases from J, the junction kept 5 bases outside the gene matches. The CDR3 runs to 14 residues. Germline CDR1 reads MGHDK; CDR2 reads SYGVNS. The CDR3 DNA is TGTGCCAGCAGTCATCGGACAGGGCCCTACGAGCAGTACTTC. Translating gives CASSHRTGPYEQYF.

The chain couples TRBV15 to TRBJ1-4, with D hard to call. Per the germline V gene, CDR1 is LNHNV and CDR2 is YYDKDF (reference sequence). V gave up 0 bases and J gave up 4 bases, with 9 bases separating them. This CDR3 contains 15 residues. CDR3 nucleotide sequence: TGTGCCACCAGCAGAGATGGGCGTTTTAATGAAAAACTGTTTTTT. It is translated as CATSRDGRFNEKLFF.

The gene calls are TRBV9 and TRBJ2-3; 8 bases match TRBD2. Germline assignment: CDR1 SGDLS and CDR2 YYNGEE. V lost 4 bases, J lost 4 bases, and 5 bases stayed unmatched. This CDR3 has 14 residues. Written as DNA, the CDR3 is TGTGCCAGCAGCTCCCAGCGGGGGTCAGATACGCAGTATTTT. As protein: CASSSQRGSDTQYF.

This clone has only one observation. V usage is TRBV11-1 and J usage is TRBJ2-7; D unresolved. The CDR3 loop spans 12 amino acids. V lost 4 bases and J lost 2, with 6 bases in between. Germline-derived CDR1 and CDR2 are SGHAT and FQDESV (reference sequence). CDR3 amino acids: CASSSITYEQYF. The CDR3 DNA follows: TGTGCCAGCAGCTCTATAACCTACGAGCAGTACTTC.

CDR3 protein: CASSLTPGQGPREQYF. Written as DNA, the CDR3 is TGTGCCAGCAGTTTGACCCCGGGACAGGGGCCCCGCGAGCAGTACTTC. The rearrangement links TRBV27 to TRBJ2-7; 10 bases are a match to TRBD1. The CDR3 sequence is 16 residues long. After removal of 3 bases from V and 6 bases from J, the junction contained 11 bases not matched to a gene. Germline values: CDR1 MNHEY, CDR2 SMNVEV (reference sequence).

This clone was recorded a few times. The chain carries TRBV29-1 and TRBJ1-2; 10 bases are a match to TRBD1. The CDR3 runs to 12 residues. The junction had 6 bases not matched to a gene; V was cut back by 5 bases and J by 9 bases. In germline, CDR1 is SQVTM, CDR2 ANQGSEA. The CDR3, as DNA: TGCAGCGTTCTTGACAGGGGGCGAAGCTACACCTTC. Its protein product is CSVLDRGRSYTF.

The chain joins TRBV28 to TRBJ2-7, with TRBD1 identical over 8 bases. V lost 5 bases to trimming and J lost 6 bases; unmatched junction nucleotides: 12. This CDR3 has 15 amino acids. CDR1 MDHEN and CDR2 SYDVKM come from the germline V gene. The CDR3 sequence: CASSLGGTGGGEQYF. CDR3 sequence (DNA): TGTGCCAGCAGTCTAGGAGGGACAGGAGGTGGCGAGCAGTACTTC.

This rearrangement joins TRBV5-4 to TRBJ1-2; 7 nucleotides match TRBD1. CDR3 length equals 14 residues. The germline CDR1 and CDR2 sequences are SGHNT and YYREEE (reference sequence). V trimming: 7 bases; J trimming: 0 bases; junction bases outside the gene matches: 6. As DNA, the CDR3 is TGTGCCAGCGAGGACAGGAGAGCTAACTATGGCTACACCTTC. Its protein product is CASEDRRANYGYTF. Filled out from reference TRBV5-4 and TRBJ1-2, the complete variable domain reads ETGVTQSPTHLIKTRGQQVTLRCSSQSGHNTVSWYQQALGQGPQFIFQYYREEENGRGNFPPRFSGLQFPNYSSELNVNALELDDSALYLCASEDRRANYGYTFGSGTRLTVV.

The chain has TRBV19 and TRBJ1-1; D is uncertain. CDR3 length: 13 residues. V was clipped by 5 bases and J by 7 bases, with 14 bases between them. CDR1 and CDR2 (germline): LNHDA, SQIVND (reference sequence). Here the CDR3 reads CASSPVAGVEAFF. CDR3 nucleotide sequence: TGTGCCAGTAGTCCGGTGGCAGGCGTTGAAGCTTTCTTT.

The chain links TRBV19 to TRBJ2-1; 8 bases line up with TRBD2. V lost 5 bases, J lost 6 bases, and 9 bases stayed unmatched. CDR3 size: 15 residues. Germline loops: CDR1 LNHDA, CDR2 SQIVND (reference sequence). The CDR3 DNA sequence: TGTGCCAGTAGTCCCGGGGGGGCCAGTTCCAATGAGCAGTTCTTC. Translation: CASSPGGASSNEQFF.

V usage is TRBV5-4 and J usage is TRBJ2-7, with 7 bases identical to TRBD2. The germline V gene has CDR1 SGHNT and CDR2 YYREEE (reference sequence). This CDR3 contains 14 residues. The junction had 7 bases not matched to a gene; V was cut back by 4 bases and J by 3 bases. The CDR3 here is CASSPKGGSYEQYF. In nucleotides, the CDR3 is TGTGCCAGCAGCCCGAAGGGCGGGAGCTACGAGCAGTACTTC.

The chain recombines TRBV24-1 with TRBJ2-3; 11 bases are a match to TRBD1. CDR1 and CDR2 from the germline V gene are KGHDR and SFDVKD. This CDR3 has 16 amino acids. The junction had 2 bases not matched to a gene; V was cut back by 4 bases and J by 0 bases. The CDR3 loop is CATSDRDRGSTDTQYF. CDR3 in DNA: TGTGCCACCAGTGACCGGGACAGGGGGAGCACAGATACGCAGTATTTT.

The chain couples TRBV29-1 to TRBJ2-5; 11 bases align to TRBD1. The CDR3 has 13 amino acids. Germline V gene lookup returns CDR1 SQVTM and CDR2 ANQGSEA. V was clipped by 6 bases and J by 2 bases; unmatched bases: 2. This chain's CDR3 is CSVGQGAQETQYF. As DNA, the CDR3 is TGCAGCGTCGGACAGGGGGCTCAAGAGACCCAGTACTTC.

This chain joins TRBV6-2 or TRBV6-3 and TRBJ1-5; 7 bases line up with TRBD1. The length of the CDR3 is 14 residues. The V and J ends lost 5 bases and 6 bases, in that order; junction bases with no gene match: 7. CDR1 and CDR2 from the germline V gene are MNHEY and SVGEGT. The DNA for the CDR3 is TGTGCCAGCAGTGGCGACAGGGCTTTTCAGCCCCAGCATTTT. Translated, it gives CASSGDRAFQPQHF.